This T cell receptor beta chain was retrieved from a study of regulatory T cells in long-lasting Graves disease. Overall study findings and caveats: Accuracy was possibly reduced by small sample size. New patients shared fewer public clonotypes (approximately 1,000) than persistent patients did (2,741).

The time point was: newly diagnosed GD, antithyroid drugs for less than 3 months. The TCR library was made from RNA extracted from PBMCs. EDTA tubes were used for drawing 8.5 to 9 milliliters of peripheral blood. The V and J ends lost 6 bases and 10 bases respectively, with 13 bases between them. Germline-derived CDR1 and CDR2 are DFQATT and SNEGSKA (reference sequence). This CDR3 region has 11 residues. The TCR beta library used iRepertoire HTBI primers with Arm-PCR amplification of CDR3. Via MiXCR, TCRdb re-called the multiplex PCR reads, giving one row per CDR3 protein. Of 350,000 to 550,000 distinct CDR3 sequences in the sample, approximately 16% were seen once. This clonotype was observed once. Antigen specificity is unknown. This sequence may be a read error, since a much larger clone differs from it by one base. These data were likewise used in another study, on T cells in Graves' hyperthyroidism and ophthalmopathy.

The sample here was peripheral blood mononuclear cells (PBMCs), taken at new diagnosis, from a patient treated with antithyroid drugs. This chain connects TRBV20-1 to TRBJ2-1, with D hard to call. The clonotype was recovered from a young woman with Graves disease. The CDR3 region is CSASLEYEQFF. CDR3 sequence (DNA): TGCAGTGCGTCCCTAGAATACGAGCAGTTCTTC.